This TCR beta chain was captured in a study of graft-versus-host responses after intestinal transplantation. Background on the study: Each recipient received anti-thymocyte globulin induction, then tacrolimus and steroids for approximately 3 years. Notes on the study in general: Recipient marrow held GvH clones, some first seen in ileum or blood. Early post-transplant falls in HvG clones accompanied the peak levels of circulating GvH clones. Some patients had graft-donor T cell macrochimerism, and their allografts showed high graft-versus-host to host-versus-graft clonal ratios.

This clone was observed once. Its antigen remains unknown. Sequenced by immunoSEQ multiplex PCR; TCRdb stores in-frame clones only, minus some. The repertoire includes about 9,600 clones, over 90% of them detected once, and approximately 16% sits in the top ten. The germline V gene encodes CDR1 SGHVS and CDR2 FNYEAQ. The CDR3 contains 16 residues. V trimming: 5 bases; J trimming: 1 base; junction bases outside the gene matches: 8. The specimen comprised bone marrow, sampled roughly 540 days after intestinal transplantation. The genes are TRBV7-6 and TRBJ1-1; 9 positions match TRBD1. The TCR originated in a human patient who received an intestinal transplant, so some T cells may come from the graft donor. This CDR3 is CASSPGTGWRNTEAFF. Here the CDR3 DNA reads TGTGCCAGCAGCCCCGGGACAGGGTGGAGGAACACTGAAGCTTTCTTT.